Below are 20 T cell receptor beta chains sequenced from a single sample in a study of blood T cells in healthy people across ages. The use of a sample-barcoded 5' primer and a J-beta primer mix characterized a second PCR of roughly 6 to 11 cycles. TCRdb analysed the 5' RACE reads with MiXCR anew, one entry per CDR3 protein. Here the sample spans about 290,000 distinct CDR3 sequences, roughly 29% being singletons. Material: blood. These receptors were obtained from a woman between 65 and 79 years old in good health.

The sample holds a few counts of this clonotype. The V call is TRBV20-1, the J call TRBJ2-3; D not certain. Between the trimmed V and J ends, which lost 3 bases and 14 bases, there was a span of 27 bases. Germline V gene data show CDR1 as DFQATT and CDR2 as SNEGSKA (reference sequence). This CDR3 region has 15 residues. The CDR3 nucleotides are TGCAGTGCTAGCCCCTCTGCGGATCCTGCCGACGGTCGGTATTTT. The encoded protein is CSASPSADPADGRYF.

Worth noting for this clonotype: One end of the junction is discordant with germline, which a read error may explain. The chain is built from TRBV2 and TRBJ2-7, with D maybe TRBD2 (8 bases). Germline V gene lookup returns CDR1 SNHLY and CDR2 FYNNEI. CDR3 length: 15 residues. CDR3 DNA sequence: TGTGCCACCCGTTCGGGAGGGGGCTCCTACAATGAGCAGTCCTTC. It is translated as CATRSGGGSYNEQSF.

This clonotype was detected only a few times. The junction departs from the called germline gene at one end, perhaps through a read error. The chain has TRBV20-1 and TRBJ2-2; 11 nucleotides agree with TRBD2. CDR1 is DFQATT and CDR2 is SNEGSKA in the germline V gene (reference sequence). The CDR3 has 15 residues. The CDR3 DNA reads as TGCAGTGCTGCGGGACTAGCGGACCTCACCGGGGAGCCGTTTTTT. The encoded protein is CSAAGLADLTGEPFF.

The J gene is TRBJ1-2, the V gene TRBV12-3 or TRBV12-4; D gene unclear. CDR3 length equals 12 residues. Trimming took off 5 bases at V and 9 bases at J, with 13 bases between the two ends. The CDR3 DNA reads as TGTGCCAGCAGTCTCGGGTTGGGGAGCTACACCTTC. As protein: CASSLGLGSYTF.

The J gene is TRBJ2-3, the V gene TRBV5-1; possibly TRBD1 or TRBD2 for D (5 bases each). The CDR3 has 15 amino acids. With 0 bases removed from V and 2 bases from J, the gap between germline ends came to 10 bases. Germline V gene sequence: CDR1 SGHRS, CDR2 YFSETQ. The CDR3 region is CASSLGDPSTDTQYF. CDR3 sequence (DNA): TGCGCCAGCAGCTTGGGGGACCCTTCCACAGATACGCAGTATTTT. The entire variable domain, with the rest obtained from reference TRBV5-1 and TRBJ2-3, is as follows: KAGVTQTPRYLIKTRGQQVTLSCSPISGHRSVSWYQQTPGQGLQFLFEYFSETQRNKGNFPGRFSGRQFSNSRSEMNVSTLELGDSALYLCASSLGDPSTDTQYFGPGTRLTVL.

The chain employs TRBV2 and TRBJ2-7; D is unclear. V was pared by 6 bases and J by 1 base, with 10 bases between. Per germline, CDR1 SNHLY and CDR2 FYNNEI. This CDR3 has 13 residues. In DNA, the CDR3 is TGTGCCAGCAGAATGACAATGTCCTACGAGCAGTACTTC. Its protein is CASRMTMSYEQYF.

This clonotype was seen a few times. V usage is TRBV5-1 and J usage is TRBJ1-2, with TRBD1 matching 9 bases. The CDR3 extends over 15 amino acids. Germline V gene sequence: CDR1 SGHRS, CDR2 YFSETQ. J lost 5 bases, V lost 4 bases, and 9 bases had no gene match. CDR3 in DNA: TGCGCCAGCAGCCCCGAACACAGGGGGCGATATGGCTACACCTTC. Its protein is CASSPEHRGRYGYTF.

In its sample, this clonotype was seen many times. The V and J genes are TRBV5-5 and TRBJ2-5; 7 positions agree with TRBD1. J gave up 7 bases and V 4 bases, and 16 bases lay outside the gene matches. This CDR3 region has 16 residues. Germline lookup yields CDR1 SGHKS and CDR2 YYEKEE (reference sequence). The CDR3 coding sequence is TGTGCCAGCAGCACCAGGACAGGAACGTCTTCTAGGACCCAGTACTTC. The encoded protein is CASSTRTGTSSRTQYF.

The gene calls are TRBV7-8 and TRBJ2-3; 9 bases are a match to TRBD1. The CDR3 consists of 14 residues. With 5 bases clipped from V and 10 bases from J, the junction kept 10 bases outside the gene matches. Germline V gene data show CDR1 as SGHVS and CDR2 as FQNEAQ. CDR3 amino acids: CASSLGQGTRSQYF. The CDR3 DNA reads TGTGCCAGCAGCCTGGGACAGGGAACGAGATCGCAGTATTTT.

The chain couples TRBV20-1 to TRBJ1-1; 7 bases fit TRBD1. The CDR3 has 13 amino acids. In germline, CDR1 is DFQATT, CDR2 SNEGSKA (reference sequence). J lost 0 bases, V lost 7 bases, and 5 bases had no gene match. This CDR3 reads CSETDRLNTEAFF. CDR3 nucleotides: TGCAGTGAGACGGACAGGCTGAACACTGAAGCTTTCTTT.

This clonotype was observed a few times. The chain uses TRBV4-2 and TRBJ1-1, with a tentative D call TRBD1 (5 bases). Trimming took off 4 bases at V and 4 bases at J, with 13 bases between the two ends. The CDR3 has 14 residues. The germline V gene encodes CDR1 LGHNA and CDR2 YNFKEQ. The CDR3, as DNA: TGTGCCAGCAGCCCTCTACGGGACGGCACTGAAGCTTTCTTT. Translated: CASSPLRDGTEAFF.

This sequence joins TRBV28 and TRBJ2-7; maybe TRBD1 (5 bases). Germline CDR1 MDHEN, CDR2 SYDVKM. The length of the CDR3 is 13 residues. V was shortened by 6 bases and J by 3 bases, with 12 bases between the two germline ends. DNA of the CDR3: TGTGCCAGCAGGCCTAGACAGTACTACGAGCAGTACTTC. Protein sequence: CASRPRQYYEQYF.

This clonotype occurred many times. The chain employs TRBV28 and TRBJ2-1, with 7 bases aligning to TRBD1. V lost 1 base, J lost 7 bases, and 4 bases stayed unmatched. This CDR3 is built from 14 residues. Germline loops: CDR1 MDHEN, CDR2 SYDVKM. The CDR3 protein is CASSLSHRGNEQFF. Here the CDR3 DNA reads TGTGCCAGCAGTTTATCCCACAGGGGAAATGAGCAGTTCTTC.

This clonotype has only a few counts. This chain connects TRBV28 to TRBJ1-2; D remains unclear. Between the trimmed V and J ends, which lost 5 bases and 4 bases, there was a span of 11 bases. Germline values: CDR1 MDHEN, CDR2 SYDVKM. The CDR3 loop spans 13 amino acids. CDR3 sequence reads: CASSLETSYGYTF. The CDR3 nucleotides are TGTGCCAGCAGTCTGGAGACAAGCTATGGCTACACCTTC.

V is TRBV20-1 and J is TRBJ2-7; the D is unclear. V lost 4 bases, J lost 0 bases, and 7 bases lay in between. The germline gives CDR1 DFQATT, CDR2 SNEGSKA (reference sequence). The CDR3 runs to 12 residues. The CDR3 coding sequence is TGCAGTGCTATATTAAGCTCCTACGAGCAGTACTTC. Amino acids: CSAILSSYEQYF.

V and J are TRBV13 and TRBJ1-1; tentatively, D is TRBD1 (5 bases). This CDR3 is built from 15 residues. Trimming cost V 3 bases and J 4 bases, with 15 bases left between them. Germline V gene sequence: CDR1 PRHDT, CDR2 FYEKMQ (reference sequence). The CDR3 protein is CASSLYQGRFTEAFF. DNA for the CDR3: TGTGCCAGCAGCTTGTATCAGGGAAGGTTCACTGAAGCTTTCTTT.

The CDR3 bases are TGCAGTGCTAGACCCCCGCGACGGTACTCTGGGGCCAACGTCCTGACTTTC. Translating gives CSARPPRRYSGANVLTF. V gene TRBV20-1 combines with J gene TRBJ2-6; D uncertain. Trimming shortened V by 2 bases and J by 0 bases, and 14 bases separated the two germline ends. The germline gives CDR1 DFQATT, CDR2 SNEGSKA (reference sequence). The CDR3 is made up of 17 amino acids.

This clonotype was seen more than once but under ten times. The rearrangement uses TRBV28 and TRBJ2-2; TRBD2 is a possible D gene (6 bases). Per the germline V gene, CDR1 is MDHEN and CDR2 is SYDVKM. The germline V and J ends were trimmed by 6 bases and 4 bases, with 12 bases remaining between them. This CDR3 is 14 amino acids long. This CDR3 is CASRTGETTGELFF. CDR3 DNA sequence: TGTGCCAGCAGGACGGGGGAGACCACCGGGGAGCTGTTTTTT.

This clonotype came up many times. CDR3 coding DNA: TGCGCCAGCAGCCCTCAGTCAGGAGGTGAAAAACTGTTTTTT. It translates to CASSPQSGGEKLFF. The V gene is TRBV5-1, the J gene TRBJ1-4; D not resolved. This CDR3 is 14 amino acids long. V was shortened by 4 bases and J by 7 bases, with 14 bases between the two germline ends. From germline, CDR1 is SGHRS and CDR2 YFSETQ.

A few counts support this clonotype. The chain employs TRBV7-9 and TRBJ1-5, with D perhaps TRBD1 (6 bases). CDR1 and CDR2 from the germline V gene are SEHNR and FQNEAQ (reference sequence). V shed 1 base and J shed 4 bases, with 14 bases lying between them. The CDR3 runs to 16 residues. DNA for the CDR3: TGTGCCAGCAGCTTAGTAATCGGGGGGCTGAATCAGCCCCAGCATTTT. As protein: CASSLVIGGLNQPQHF.